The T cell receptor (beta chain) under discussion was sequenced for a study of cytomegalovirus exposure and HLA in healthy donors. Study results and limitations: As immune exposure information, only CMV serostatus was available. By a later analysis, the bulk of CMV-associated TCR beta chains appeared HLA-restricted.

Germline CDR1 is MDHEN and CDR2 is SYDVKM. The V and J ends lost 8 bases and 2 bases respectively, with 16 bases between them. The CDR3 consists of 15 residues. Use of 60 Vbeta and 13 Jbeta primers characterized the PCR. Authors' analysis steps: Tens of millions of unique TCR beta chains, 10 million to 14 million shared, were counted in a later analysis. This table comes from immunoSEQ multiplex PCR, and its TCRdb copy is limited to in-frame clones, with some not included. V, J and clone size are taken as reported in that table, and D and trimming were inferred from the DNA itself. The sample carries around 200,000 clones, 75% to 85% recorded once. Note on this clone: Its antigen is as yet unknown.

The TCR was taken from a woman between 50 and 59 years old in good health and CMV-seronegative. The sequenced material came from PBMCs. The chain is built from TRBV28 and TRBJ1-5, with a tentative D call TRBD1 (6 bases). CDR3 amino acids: CASATGGQRNQPQHF. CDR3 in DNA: TGTGCCAGCGCCACCGGCGGACAGCGCAATCAGCCCCAGCATTTT.